These 8 T cell receptor beta chains originate from one sample sequenced in a study of blood T cell repertoires in COVID-19 (TCRdb year 2020). The library was built by means of the immunoSEQ multiplex PCR assay. TCRdb obtained this table from immuneACCESS and retained in-frame rearrangements with V and J assigned. These tables miss some clones; where compared with another copy, unresolved V genes account for less than half of the shortfall, and the remainder is unexplained. Present in this sample are a few hundred thousand clones, less than 90% of which were seen just once. Of the sample, approximately 0.93% falls within the top ten clones. Material: PBMCs or T cells enriched from blood (not recorded which). These receptors were obtained from a woman aged 25 to 39 who had recovered from COVID-19.

V gene TRBV4-1 combines with J gene TRBJ2-2; 7 nucleotides line up with TRBD1. Germline CDR1 and CDR2: MGHRA and YSYEKL. The CDR3 totals 18 residues. Trimming at V came to 0 bases and at J to 2 bases, leaving 9 bases not matched to a gene. CDR3 DNA: TGCGCCAGCAGCCAAGAAACGGACAGGACGATTAACACCGGGGAGCTGTTTTTT. This codes for CASSQETDRTINTGELFF.

This sequence joins TRBV27 and TRBJ1-1; 8 bases are a match to TRBD1. This CDR3 has 16 amino acids. The J segment lost 6 bases and the V segment lost 6 bases, leaving 15 bases of the junction unmatched. The germline V gene has CDR1 MNHEY and CDR2 SMNVEV (reference sequence). CDR3 sequence: CASRGLRLQGGSEAFF. CDR3 nucleotides: TGTGCCAGCAGGGGACTTAGGTTACAGGGGGGCTCTGAAGCTTTCTTT.

The chain links TRBV28 to TRBJ1-2; 10 nucleotides align to TRBD1. Losses at the gene ends were 2 bases for V and 3 bases for J; bases not matched to a gene: 3. The CDR3 loop spans 15 amino acids. Germline V gene lookup returns CDR1 MDHEN and CDR2 SYDVKM. CDR3 protein: CASSLAGTGDYGYTF. Here the CDR3 DNA reads TGTGCCAGCAGTTTAGCCGGGACAGGGGACTATGGCTACACCTTC.

The chain links TRBV2 to TRBJ1-1, with 9 nucleotides matching TRBD1. The ends lost 0 bases at V and 3 bases at J; junction bases unmatched: 2. The CDR3 extends over 15 amino acids. Germline lookup yields CDR1 SNHLY and CDR2 FYNNEI. Here the CDR3 DNA reads TGTGCCAGCAGTGAAGCGGGGACAGGGCACACTGAAGCTTTCTTT. It translates to CASSEAGTGHTEAFF. The whole variable domain, filled in from reference TRBV2 and TRBJ1-1, reads EPEVTQTPSHQVTQMGQEVILRCVPISNHLYFYWYRQILGQKVEFLVSFYNNEISEKSEIFDDQFSVERPDGSNFTLKIRSTKLEDSAMYFCASSEAGTGHTEAFFGQGTRLTVV.

The CDR3: CASSVDWTSGLYNEQFF. Written as DNA, the CDR3 is TGTGCCAGCAGCGTAGATTGGACTAGCGGGCTATACAATGAGCAGTTCTTC. The chain combines TRBV9 with TRBJ2-1; 11 positions match TRBD2. Germline assignment: CDR1 SGDLS and CDR2 YYNGEE. After removal of 0 bases from V and 4 bases from J, the junction contained 6 bases not matched to a gene. The CDR3 has 17 amino acids.

This clone was seen only a few times. The chain links TRBV5-8 to TRBJ2-3; 11 bases match TRBD2. The CDR3 consists of 16 residues. V lost 4 bases, J lost 2 bases, and 6 bases stayed unmatched. Germline CDR1 SGHTS, CDR2 YDEGEE. CDR3 DNA: TGTGCCAGCAGCCCACTTAGCGGGGGGGCCACAGATACGCAGTATTTT. Amino acids: CASSPLSGGATDTQYF.

A note on this clone: Its ends do not fully match the called genes, so a read error is possible. The V gene is TRBV10-3, the J gene TRBJ2-1, with TRBD2 matching 9 bases. Germline V CDR1 and CDR2: ENHRY, SYGVKD. This CDR3 has 18 residues. CDR3 coding DNA: TGTGCCATCAGTGAGTCCTCTCCGGGACTAGCCTCCTCCAATGAGCAGTTCTTC. Translated: CAISESSPGLASSNEQFF.

The CDR3: CASSLTGSDTQYF. CDR3 bases: TGTGCCAGCAGTTTAACAGGGTCCGATACGCAGTATTTT. This chain joins TRBV28 and TRBJ2-3, with D maybe TRBD1 (6 bases). Germline V gives CDR1 MDHEN, CDR2 SYDVKM. V was pared by 2 bases and J by 6 bases, with 9 bases between. The CDR3 spans 13 residues.